These T cell receptor beta chains were read from a single sample in a study of blood T cell repertoires in COVID-19. TCRdb keeps only in-frame clones here, not all; method: immunoSEQ multiplex PCR. Among around 140,000 clones, around nine tenths were seen once, and the ten largest hold around 10%. Sequenced sample: peripheral blood. These receptors were collected from an older woman with COVID-19, enrolled during active disease. Each CDR3 is given with its conserved first and last residue. Each record gives: V gene, J gene, clone size, D gene, CDR3 DNA, CDR3 protein. D genes are given only for firm matches. Clone size is given for some rows only: seen once, a few or many times, or a class if the clone is expanded.

>TRBV6-6|TRBJ2-7|.|.
TGTGCCAGCAGTTACTCACAGGGTCGCCGGTACGAGCAGTACTTC
CASSYSQGRRYEQYF
>TRBV10-3|TRBJ2-2|.|TRBD2
TGTGCCATCAGTGCACGCGGGGGGGCGGCCGGGGAGCTGTTTTTT
CAISARGGAAGELFF
>TRBV3-1/TRBV3-2|TRBJ1-3|.|.
TGTGCCAGCAGCCTACTAGACACCATATATTTT
CASSLLDTIYF
>TRBV9|TRBJ1-3|.|.
TGTGCCAGCAGCGTAGGGTCTGGAGGAACTGGAAACACCATATATTTT
CASSVGSGGTGNTIYF
>TRBV18|TRBJ2-5|few|.
TGTGCCAGCTCACCCGGCAGGGCAGAGACCCAGTACTTC
CASSPGRAETQYF
>TRBV28|TRBJ1-4|.|TRBD1
TGTGCCAGCAGTGCCGACAGGGCACGGAAAGAAAAACTGTTTTTT
CASSADRARKEKLFF
>TRBV5-1|TRBJ1-1|.|.
TGCGCCAGCAGCTTGGTAGGGTCGGGGGGAGCTGAAGCTTTCTTT
CASSLVGSGGAEAFF
>TRBV7-2|TRBJ2-3|.|.
TGTGCCAGCAGCCTCCTCCTAGTGGATACGCAGTATTTT
CASSLLLVDTQYF
>TRBV28|TRBJ2-6|.|TRBD1
TGTGCCAGCAGTTTAGGGACAGAGTTTCTCTCTGGGGCCAACGTCCTGACTTTC
CASSLGTEFLSGANVLTF
>TRBV5-1|TRBJ1-4|.|TRBD1
TGCGCCAGCAGCTTGGTCGGGACAGGAGGTGAAAAACTGTTTTTT
CASSLVGTGGEKLFF
>TRBV16|TRBJ2-2|few|TRBD2
TGTGCCAGCAGCCAAGTCGGGGCTACTAGCGGAGATAACACCGGGGAGCTGTTTTTT
CASSQVGATSGDNTGELFF
>TRBV7-9|TRBJ1-6|.|TRBD1
TGTGCCAGCAGCTCGGACAGGAGCTCCTATAATTCACCCCTCCACTTT
CASSSDRSSYNSPLHF
>TRBV19|TRBJ1-2|once|TRBD1
TGTGCCAGTAAGGGGGCGACTCTTGGCTATGGCTACACCTTC
CASKGATLGYGYTF
>TRBV5-6|TRBJ1-4|.|.
TGTGCCAGCAACGCCGGGGGAGGGAATGAAAAACTGTTTTTT
CASNAGGGNEKLFF
>TRBV5-4|TRBJ2-7|few|.
TGTGCCAGCAGCTTGGACGGCTACGAGCAGTACTTC
CASSLDGYEQYF
>TRBV13|TRBJ2-1|.|.
TGTGCCAGCAGCTTAGGCGTTAGGCAGGGAATGGATGAGCAGTTCTTC
CASSLGVRQGMDEQFF
>TRBV3-1/TRBV3-2|TRBJ2-7|.|.
TGTGCCAGCAGCCCCGGCGCCAGGCCGTGGAATGAGCAGTACTTC
CASSPGARPWNEQYF
>TRBV4-1|TRBJ1-5|many|.
TGCGCCAGCAGCCAAGTAATTTCCAGGGATCAGCCCCAGCATTTT
CASSQVISRDQPQHF
>TRBV6-5|TRBJ2-7|.|.
TGTGCCAGCAGTTTCCCCCCAGCCTACGAGCAGTACTTC
CASSFPPAYEQYF
>TRBV9|TRBJ1-3|.|TRBD1
TGTGCCAGCAGCGAGACGGGGACAGGGGTCAACACCATATATTTT
CASSETGTGVNTIYF
>TRBV6-5|TRBJ1-2|.|TRBD1
TGTGCCAGCACTATGGACAGGGGTCGGGAAGGCTACACCTTC
CASTMDRGREGYTF
>TRBV5-1|TRBJ2-1|.|TRBD2
TGCGCCAGCAGCTTGGACGGTAGCGGGGGCTACTCTACATCCTACAATGAGCAGTTCTTC
CASSLDGSGGYSTSYNEQFF
>TRBV27|TRBJ1-5|.|TRBD1
TGTGCCAGCAGTTTAAACAGGGGGATGGGTCAGCCCCAGCATTTT
CASSLNRGMGQPQHF
>TRBV10-3|TRBJ1-5|.|TRBD1
TGTGCCATCAGTGAGGCCGCAGGGGGCCGGCCCCAGCATTTT
CAISEAAGGRPQHF
>TRBV5-4|TRBJ2-7|.|TRBD1
TGTGCCAGCAGCTTCTTAGCCACAGGGGGGAACGAGCAGTACTTC
CASSFLATGGNEQYF
>TRBV5-1|TRBJ2-1|.|TRBD2
TGCGCCAGCAGCATCACTAGCGGGGGGGCCGGTGAGCAGTTCTTC
CASSITSGGAGEQFF
>TRBV28|TRBJ1-6|.|TRBD1
TGTGCCAGCAGTACAGGGGTCACCTATAATTCACCCCTCCACTTT
CASSTGVTYNSPLHF
>TRBV25-1|TRBJ2-2|once|TRBD2
TGTGCCAGCAGTCTAGCGGGGGTTAACACCGGGGAGCTGTTTTTT
CASSLAGVNTGELFF
>TRBV2|TRBJ1-4|.|TRBD1
TGTGCCAGCAGGCCTTGGACAGGGTCTAATGAAAAACTGTTTTTT
CASRPWTGSNEKLFF
>TRBV19|TRBJ1-5|.|.
TGTGCCAGTAGTTACAGGGATGGTCAGCCCCAGCATTTT
CASSYRDGQPQHF
>TRBV5-1|TRBJ2-7|.|TRBD1
TGCGCCAGCAGCGCCCCCGGGACAGGGAACCACGAGCAGTACTTC
CASSAPGTGNHEQYF
>TRBV28|TRBJ1-5|.|.
TGTGCCAGCAGACAAGGGGGGGGCAATCAGCCCCAGCATTTT
CASRQGGGNQPQHF
>TRBV5-1|TRBJ2-5|.|TRBD1
TGCGCCAGCAGCCACACCGACAGGGGGGAGACCCAGTACTTC
CASSHTDRGETQYF
>TRBV2|TRBJ1-1|.|TRBD1
TGTGCCAGCAGAGGACAGGGAAGCACTGAAGCTTTCTTT
CASRGQGSTEAFF
>TRBV27|TRBJ1-4|few|.
TGTGCCAGCAGACCCACGGTTTTCGAGGGAAAACTGTTTTTT
CASRPTVFEGKLFF
>TRBV9|TRBJ2-5|.|TRBD1
TGTGCCAGCAGCGTTCCCCGGGACAGGGGGAAGACCCAGTACTTC
CASSVPRDRGKTQYF
>TRBV7-8|TRBJ2-2|.|TRBD2
TGTGCCAGCAGCTTAGTTGGCACTAGCGGGGGCTCAGGCGTGGAGCTGTTTTTT
CASSLVGTSGGSGVELFF
>TRBV11-2|TRBJ2-3|.|TRBD1
TGTGCCAGCAGCTCCCTGGACAGGTCACGGTCTGGCACAGATACGCAGTATTTT
CASSSLDRSRSGTDTQYF
>TRBV6-1|TRBJ1-1|.|.
TGTGCCAGCAGTGAAGGGACGGTCAGGGGACGAGGGACTGAAGCTTTCTTT
CASSEGTVRGRGTEAFF
>TRBV12-3/TRBV12-4|TRBJ1-2|.|.
TGTGCCAGCAGTTTGGTCGGGGGGGTTGGCTACACCTTC
CASSLVGGVGYTF
>TRBV30|TRBJ1-6|.|.
TGTGCCTGGATTGGAGAGGGAGCGCGTAATTCACCCCTCCACTTT
CAWIGEGARNSPLHF
>TRBV29-1|TRBJ2-7|.|TRBD1
TGCAGCGTTTTAGACAGGGCGGACGAGCAGTACTTC
CSVLDRADEQYF
>TRBV18|TRBJ1-2|.|TRBD1
TGTGCCAGCTCACCTGGGGGACAGGGCCGAGGCTACACCTTC
CASSPGGQGRGYTF
>TRBV7-9|TRBJ2-7|.|TRBD1
TGTGCCAGTTGGACAGGGGACACCTACGAGCAGTACTTC
CASWTGDTYEQYF
>TRBV7-2|TRBJ2-7|.|.
TGTGCCAGCAGCCCCCCTGGGGGAGGCGGCTACGAGCAGTACTTC
CASSPPGGGGYEQYF
>TRBV20-1|TRBJ2-1|.|.
TGCAGTGCTAGTAACGACAGATTCTACAATGAGCAGTTCTTC
CSASNDRFYNEQFF
>TRBV5-1|TRBJ1-4|.|.
TGCGCCAGCAGCCAGAGCGGACCGGGTAATGAAAAACTGTTTTTT
CASSQSGPGNEKLFF
>TRBV5-1|TRBJ1-3|.|TRBD1
TGCGCCAGCAGCTTGACAGGGGGGAGTGGAAACACCATATATTTT
CASSLTGGSGNTIYF
>TRBV12-3/TRBV12-4|TRBJ2-7|.|.
TGTGCCAGCAGTTTGACAGGCTACGAGCAGTACTTC
CASSLTGYEQYF
>TRBV5-1|TRBJ2-7|.|TRBD1
TGCGCCAGCAGCCCACCGGGACAGGGGGAAGAGTACTTC
CASSPPGQGEEYF
>TRBV19|TRBJ2-5|.|.
TGTGCCAGTAGTCGCCCCGGGACAAACCAAGAGACCCAGTACTTC
CASSRPGTNQETQYF